Shown below are 14 T cell receptor beta chains from a single sample sequenced in a study of T cell repertoires in cytomegalovirus infection. Their target antigens are unknown. TCRdb re-called the reads with MiXCR, one entry per CDR3 protein. The sample has roughly 800,000 distinct CDR3 sequences, almost 30% seen once. Source: cultured CD8+ T cells from PBMCs, taken from culture after CMV antigen stimulation. The receptors shown here come from a human donor in good health (CMV status not recorded). Some clones in this sample may be carry-over from other donors' samples.

This chain uses TRBV4-1 with TRBJ2-4; unclear D gene. V lost 3 bases to trimming and J lost 0 bases, with 12 bases between them. The CDR3 loop spans 16 amino acids. The V gene's germline CDR1 is MGHRA and CDR2 YSYEKL. This CDR3 is CASSQVHSLAKNIQYF. The CDR3 region has the DNA TGCGCCAGCAGCCAGGTACACAGCCTAGCCAAAAACATTCAGTACTTC.

The chain carries TRBV7-9 and TRBJ1-2; TRBD1 aligns across 7 bases. This CDR3 region has 11 residues. The germline gives CDR1 SEHNR, CDR2 FQNEAQ (reference sequence). The V and J ends lost 5 bases and 12 bases, in that order; junction bases with no gene match: 6. The CDR3 here is CASSRDRAHTF. The DNA for the CDR3 is TGTGCCAGCAGCCGTGACAGGGCGCACACCTTC.

Only a few counts were recorded for this clonotype. The rearrangement joins TRBV7-8 to TRBJ2-1; D remains ambiguous. The CDR3 is 16 residues long. Trimming took off 1 base at V and 5 bases at J, with 15 bases between the two ends. CDR1 is SGHVS, CDR2 FQNEAQ, per germline. In DNA, the CDR3 is TGTGCCAGCAGCTTAGTAAACATCCCCTTGAACAATGAGCAGTTCTTC. As protein: CASSLVNIPLNNEQFF.

J is TRBJ1-6 and V is TRBV6-6; no definite D call. Deletions cut 5 bases from V and 7 bases from J, with 21 bases between. The CDR3 totals 17 residues. Germline lookup yields CDR1 MNHNY and CDR2 SVGAGI (reference sequence). The CDR3 loop reads CASSNLPGLVGNSPLHF. CDR3 nucleotide sequence: TGTGCCAGCAGTAACCTCCCCGGGCTCGTAGGCAATTCACCCCTCCACTTT.

For the CDR3, the DNA is TGTGCCAGCAGCTTAGGACGGGGGGCTTCCTACGAGCAGTACTTC. It is translated as CASSLGRGASYEQYF. The rearrangement joins TRBV7-2 to TRBJ2-7; D might be TRBD2 (7 bases). Between the trimmed V and J ends, which lost 1 base and 1 base, there was a span of 11 bases. The CDR3 is 15 residues long. Germline loops: CDR1 SGHTA, CDR2 FQGNSA.

V is TRBV19 and J is TRBJ2-1; 12 bases map to TRBD2. J lost 6 bases, V lost 7 bases, and 16 bases had no gene match. This CDR3 is built from 18 residues. Germline CDR1 is LNHDA and CDR2 is SQIVND (reference sequence). The CDR3 region has the DNA TGTGCCAGTAAAATCACTAGCGGGGGGACCTACGAGTTCAATGAGCAGTTCTTC. Protein: CASKITSGGTYEFNEQFF.

This clonotype was picked up many times. The rearrangement uses TRBV7-9 and TRBJ2-1, with no clear D. Trimming removed 5 bases at V and 0 bases at J, with 14 bases between. The CDR3 covers 16 residues. The germline V gene has CDR1 SEHNR and CDR2 FQNEAQ (reference sequence). In nucleotides, the CDR3 is TGTGCCAGCAGCCCTAAAGCAGGAAGCTCCTACAATGAGCAGTTCTTC. Its protein product is CASSPKAGSSYNEQFF.

This clonotype was seen a handful of times. The chain combines TRBV19 with TRBJ1-1; D is perhaps TRBD1 (5 bases). From germline, CDR1 is LNHDA and CDR2 SQIVND (reference sequence). The CDR3 is 15 residues long. V lost 0 bases and J 2 bases, leaving 10 bases between the germline ends. Here the CDR3 DNA reads TGTGCCAGTAGTATAGATGGGGACTTAAACACTGAAGCTTTCTTT. It yields the protein CASSIDGDLNTEAFF.

This chain connects TRBV5-1 to TRBJ1-2; tentative D call: TRBD1 (6 bases). V was trimmed by 3 bases and J by 4 bases, leaving 16 bases between them. The V gene's germline CDR1 is SGHRS and CDR2 YFSETQ. CDR3 size: 15 residues. The CDR3 nucleotides read TGCGCCAGCAGCTCATCAGGGGCCGGGGGCTATGGCTACACCTTC. Translation: CASSSSGAGGYGYTF.

This clonotype was detected ten times or more. The rearrangement links TRBV7-6 to TRBJ2-3, with no clear D. The V end was cut by 2 bases, the J end by 2 bases, with 11 bases between. The CDR3 is made up of 15 amino acids. The germline CDR1 and CDR2 sequences are SGHVS and FNYEAQ. CDR3 residues: CASSLINKLTDTQYF. CDR3 DNA: TGTGCCAGCAGCTTAATTAATAAGCTCACAGATACGCAGTATTTT.

This clonotype was found a few times. The chain is built from TRBV10-3 and TRBJ1-3, with TRBD1 matching over 7 bases. V shed 3 bases and J 0 bases; nucleotides not matched to a gene: 5. The CDR3 is 16 residues long. Germline V gene data show CDR1 as ENHRY and CDR2 as SYGVKD. Here the CDR3 reads CAISEDRADSGNTIYF. CDR3 in DNA: TGTGCCATCAGTGAAGACAGGGCCGACTCTGGAAACACCATATATTTT.

This clonotype was counted between two and nine times. V usage is TRBV7-8 and J usage is TRBJ2-7, with D tentatively TRBD1 (5 bases). Germline values: CDR1 SGHVS, CDR2 FQNEAQ. The CDR3 has 13 amino acids. Trimming took 2 bases from V and 5 from J, leaving 10 bases between them. The CDR3, as DNA: TGTGCCAGCAGCTTAAATGTGGGGCACGAGCAGTACGTC. Translated, it gives CASSLNVGHEQYV.

The chain joins TRBV6-2 or TRBV6-3 to TRBJ2-5; TRBD2 matches 7 bases. This CDR3 is 15 amino acids long. Germline V lookup: CDR1 MNHEY, CDR2 SVGEGT. The junction had 9 bases not matched to a gene; V was cut back by 7 bases and J by 1 base. CDR3 DNA sequence: TGTGCCAGCACTTATCGCGGGGGAGCCCAAGAGACCCAGTACTTC. This codes for CASTYRGGAQETQYF.

This rearrangement joins TRBV2 to TRBJ2-3; D gene uncertain. The V end lost 7 bases, the J end lost 1 base, and 15 bases lay between the germline ends. The CDR3 covers 15 residues. Germline V gene data show CDR1 as SNHLY and CDR2 as FYNNEI. This CDR3 reads CASTGGGARTDTQYF. Written as DNA, the CDR3 is TGTGCCAGCACTGGTGGCGGAGCGCGCACAGATACGCAGTATTTT. Together with reference TRBV2 and TRBJ2-3, the CDR3 gives the full variable domain: EPEVTQTPSHQVTQMGQEVILRCVPISNHLYFYWYRQILGQKVEFLVSFYNNEISEKSEIFDDQFSVERPDGSNFTLKIRSTKLEDSAMYFCASTGGGARTDTQYFGPGTRLTVL.